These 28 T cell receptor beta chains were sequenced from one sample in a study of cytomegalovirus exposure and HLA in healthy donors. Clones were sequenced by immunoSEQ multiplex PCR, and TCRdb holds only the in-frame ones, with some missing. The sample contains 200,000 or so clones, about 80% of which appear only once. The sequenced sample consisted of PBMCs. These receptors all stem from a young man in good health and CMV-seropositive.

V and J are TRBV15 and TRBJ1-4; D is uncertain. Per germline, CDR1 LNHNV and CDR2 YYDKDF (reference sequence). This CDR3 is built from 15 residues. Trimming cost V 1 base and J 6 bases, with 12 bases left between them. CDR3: CATSRVSPSDEKLFF. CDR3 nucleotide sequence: TGTGCCACCAGCAGAGTCTCTCCTTCGGATGAAAAACTGTTTTTT.

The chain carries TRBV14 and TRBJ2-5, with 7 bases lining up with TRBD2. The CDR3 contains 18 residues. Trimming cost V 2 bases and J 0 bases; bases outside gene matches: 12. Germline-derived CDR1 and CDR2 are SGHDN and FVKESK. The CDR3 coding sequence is TGTGCCAGCAGCCAACCCGAATGGGGGACTAAGTACCAAGAGACCCAGTACTTC. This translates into CASSQPEWGTKYQETQYF.

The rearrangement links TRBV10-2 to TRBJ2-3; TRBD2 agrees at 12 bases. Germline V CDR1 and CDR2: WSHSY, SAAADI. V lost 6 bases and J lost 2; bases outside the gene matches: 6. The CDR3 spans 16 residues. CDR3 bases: TGCGCCAGCAGATCAGGACTAGCGGGACCCACAGATACGCAGTATTTT. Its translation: CASRSGLAGPTDTQYF.

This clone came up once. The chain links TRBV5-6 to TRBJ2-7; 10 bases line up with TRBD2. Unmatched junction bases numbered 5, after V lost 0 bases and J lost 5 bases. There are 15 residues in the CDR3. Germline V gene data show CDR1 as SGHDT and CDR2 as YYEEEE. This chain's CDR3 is CASSLASGSINEQYF. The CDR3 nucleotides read TGTGCCAGCAGCTTGGCTAGCGGGAGTATCAACGAGCAGTACTTC.

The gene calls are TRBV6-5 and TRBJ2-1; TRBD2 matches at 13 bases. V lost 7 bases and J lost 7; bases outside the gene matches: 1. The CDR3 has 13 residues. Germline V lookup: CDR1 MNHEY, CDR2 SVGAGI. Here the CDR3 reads CASKTSGRNEQFF. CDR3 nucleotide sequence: TGTGCCAGCAAGACTAGCGGGAGGAATGAGCAGTTCTTC.

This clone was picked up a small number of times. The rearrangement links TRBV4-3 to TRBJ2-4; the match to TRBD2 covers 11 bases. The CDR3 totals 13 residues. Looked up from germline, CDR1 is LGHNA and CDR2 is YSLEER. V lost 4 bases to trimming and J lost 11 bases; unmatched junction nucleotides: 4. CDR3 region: CASSRGLAGVQYF. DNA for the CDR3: TGCGCCAGCAGCCGCGGACTAGCGGGCGTTCAGTACTTC.

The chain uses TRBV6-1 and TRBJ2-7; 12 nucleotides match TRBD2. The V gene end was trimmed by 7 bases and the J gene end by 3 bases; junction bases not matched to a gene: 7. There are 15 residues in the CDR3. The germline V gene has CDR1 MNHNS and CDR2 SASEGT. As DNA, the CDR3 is TGTGCCAGCACTGGGGGACTAGCGGGCCGCTACGAGCAGTACTTC. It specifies CASTGGLAGRYEQYF.

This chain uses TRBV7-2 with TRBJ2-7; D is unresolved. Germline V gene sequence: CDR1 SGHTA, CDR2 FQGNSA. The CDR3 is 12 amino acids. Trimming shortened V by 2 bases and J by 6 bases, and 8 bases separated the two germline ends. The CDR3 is CASSLQAVEQYF. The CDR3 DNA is TGTGCCAGCAGCTTACAGGCAGTCGAGCAGTACTTC.

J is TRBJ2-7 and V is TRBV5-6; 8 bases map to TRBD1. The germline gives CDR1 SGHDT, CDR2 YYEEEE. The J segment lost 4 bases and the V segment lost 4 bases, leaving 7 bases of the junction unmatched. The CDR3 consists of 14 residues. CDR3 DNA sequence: TGTGCCAGCAGCCTCCGACAGGGGAGGTACGAGCAGTACTTC. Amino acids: CASSLRQGRYEQYF.

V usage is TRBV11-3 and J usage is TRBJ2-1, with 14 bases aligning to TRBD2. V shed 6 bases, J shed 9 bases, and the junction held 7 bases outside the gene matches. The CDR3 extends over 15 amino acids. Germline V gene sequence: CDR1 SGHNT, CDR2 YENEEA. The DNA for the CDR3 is TGTGCCAGCAGTGGGGGGACTAGCGGGAGTTTTGAGCAGTTCTTC. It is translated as CASSGGTSGSFEQFF.

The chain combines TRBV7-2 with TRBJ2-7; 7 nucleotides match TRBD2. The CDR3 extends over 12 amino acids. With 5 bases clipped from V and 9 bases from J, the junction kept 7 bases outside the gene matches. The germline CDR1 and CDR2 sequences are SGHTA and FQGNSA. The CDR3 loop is CASSPPGGWQYF. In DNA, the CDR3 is TGTGCCAGCAGCCCACCGGGGGGATGGCAGTACTTC.

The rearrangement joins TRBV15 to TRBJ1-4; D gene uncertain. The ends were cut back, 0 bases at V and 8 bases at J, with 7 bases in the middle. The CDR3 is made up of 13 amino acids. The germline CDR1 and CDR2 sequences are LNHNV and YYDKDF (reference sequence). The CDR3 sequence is CATSRDGPEKLFF. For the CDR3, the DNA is TGTGCCACCAGCAGAGATGGGCCAGAAAAACTGTTTTTT.

The CDR3 DNA reads TGTGCCAGCAGTCCCAGACAGGGGTGGCACTATGGCTACACCTTC. It translates to CASSPRQGWHYGYTF. The V and J genes are TRBV28 and TRBJ1-2; TRBD1 matches at 8 bases. V gave up 5 bases and J gave up 3 bases; unmatched junction bases: 8. Germline values: CDR1 MDHEN, CDR2 SYDVKM. CDR3 size: 15 residues.

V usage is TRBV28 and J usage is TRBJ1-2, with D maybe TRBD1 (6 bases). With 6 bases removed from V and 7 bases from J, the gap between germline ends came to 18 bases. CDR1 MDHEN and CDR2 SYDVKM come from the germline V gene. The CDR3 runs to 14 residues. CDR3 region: CASSPDGTGSGYTF. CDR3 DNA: TGTGCCAGCAGCCCAGACGGCACAGGGAGTGGCTACACCTTC.

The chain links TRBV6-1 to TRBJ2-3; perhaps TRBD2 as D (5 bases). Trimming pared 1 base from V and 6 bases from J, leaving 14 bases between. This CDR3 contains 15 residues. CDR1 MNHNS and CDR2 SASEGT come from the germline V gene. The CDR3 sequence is CASSEVLGGGDTQYF. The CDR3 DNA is TGTGCCAGCAGTGAAGTACTAGGTGGCGGGGATACGCAGTATTTT.

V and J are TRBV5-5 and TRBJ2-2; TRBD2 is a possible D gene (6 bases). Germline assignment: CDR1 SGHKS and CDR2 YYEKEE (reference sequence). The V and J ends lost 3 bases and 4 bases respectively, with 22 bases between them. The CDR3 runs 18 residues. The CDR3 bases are TGTGCCAGCAGCTGGGGGGTGGCGCTAGAGCGGGTCACCGGGGAGCTGTTTTTT. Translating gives CASSWGVALERVTGELFF.

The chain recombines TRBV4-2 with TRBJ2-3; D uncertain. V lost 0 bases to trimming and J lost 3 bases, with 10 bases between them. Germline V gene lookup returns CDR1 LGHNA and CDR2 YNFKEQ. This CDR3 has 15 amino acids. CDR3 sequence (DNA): TGTGCCAGCAGCCAAGACAGTGTGTGGACAGATACGCAGTATTTT. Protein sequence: CASSQDSVWTDTQYF.

CDR3 nucleotides: TGTGCCAGCAGCGGCGGCGGATACAATGAGCAGTTCTTC. This codes for CASSGGGYNEQFF. The V and J genes are TRBV21-1 and TRBJ2-1; TRBD2, as called in the table, went unchecked against the DNA. TRBV21-1 is flagged as a pseudogene. The CDR3 length is 13 residues.

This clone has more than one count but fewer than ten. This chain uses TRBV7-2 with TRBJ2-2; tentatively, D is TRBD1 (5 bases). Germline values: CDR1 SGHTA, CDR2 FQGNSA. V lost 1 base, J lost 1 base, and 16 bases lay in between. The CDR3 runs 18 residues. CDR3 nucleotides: TGTGCCAGCAGCTTAGTCCGCTCAGGGCTAAGGAACACCGGGGAGCTGTTTTTT. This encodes CASSLVRSGLRNTGELFF.

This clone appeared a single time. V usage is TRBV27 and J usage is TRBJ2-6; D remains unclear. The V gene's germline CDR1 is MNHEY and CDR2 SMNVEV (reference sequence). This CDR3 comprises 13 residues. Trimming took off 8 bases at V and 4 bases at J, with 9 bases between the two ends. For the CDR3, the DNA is TGTGCCAGCCGTCTTGTGGGGGCCAACGTCCTGACTTTC. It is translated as CASRLVGANVLTF.

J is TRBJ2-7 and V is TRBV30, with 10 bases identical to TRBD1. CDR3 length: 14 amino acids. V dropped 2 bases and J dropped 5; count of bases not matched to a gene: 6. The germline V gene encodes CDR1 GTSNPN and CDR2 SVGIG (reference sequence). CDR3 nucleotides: TGTGCCTGGAGTACATGGGACAGGGGCGACGAGCAGTACTTC. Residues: CAWSTWDRGDEQYF.

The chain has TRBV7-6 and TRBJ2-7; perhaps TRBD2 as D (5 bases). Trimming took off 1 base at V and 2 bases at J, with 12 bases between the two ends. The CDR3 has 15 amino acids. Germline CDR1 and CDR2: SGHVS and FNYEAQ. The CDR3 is CASSLDRGPAYEQYF. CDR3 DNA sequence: TGTGCCAGCAGCTTAGACCGGGGTCCAGCCTACGAGCAGTACTTC.

CDR3 region: CASSSEGAGGGYNEQFF. CDR3 nucleotide sequence: TGTGCCAGCAGCTCGGAAGGGGCGGGAGGAGGTTACAATGAGCAGTTCTTC. The chain is built from TRBV9 and TRBJ2-1, with 8 bases aligning to TRBD2. J lost 4 bases, V lost 4 bases, and 13 bases had no gene match. This CDR3 has 17 residues. CDR1 and CDR2 (germline): SGDLS, YYNGEE.

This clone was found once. The CDR3 sequence: CASSLERVKTQYF. CDR3 nucleotide sequence: TGTGCCAGCAGCTTAGAGAGGGTGAAGACCCAGTACTTC. The rearrangement uses TRBV13 and TRBJ2-5; possible D gene TRBD2, 5 bases. V was trimmed by 1 base and J by 6 bases, leaving 9 bases between them. CDR1 is PRHDT, CDR2 FYEKMQ, per germline (reference sequence). This CDR3 has 13 amino acids.

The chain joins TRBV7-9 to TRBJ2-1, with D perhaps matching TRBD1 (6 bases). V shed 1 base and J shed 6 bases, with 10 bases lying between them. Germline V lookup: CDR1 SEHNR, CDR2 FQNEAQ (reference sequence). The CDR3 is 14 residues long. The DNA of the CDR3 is TGTGCCAGCAGCTTAGTAGGGACACTCAATGAGCAGTTCTTC. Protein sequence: CASSLVGTLNEQFF.

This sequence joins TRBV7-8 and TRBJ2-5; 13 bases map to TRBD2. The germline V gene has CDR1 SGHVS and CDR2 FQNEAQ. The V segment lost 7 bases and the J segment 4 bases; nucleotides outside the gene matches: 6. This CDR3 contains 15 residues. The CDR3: CASNAGLAGVETQYF. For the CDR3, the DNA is TGTGCCAGCAACGCCGGACTAGCGGGAGTAGAGACCCAGTACTTC.

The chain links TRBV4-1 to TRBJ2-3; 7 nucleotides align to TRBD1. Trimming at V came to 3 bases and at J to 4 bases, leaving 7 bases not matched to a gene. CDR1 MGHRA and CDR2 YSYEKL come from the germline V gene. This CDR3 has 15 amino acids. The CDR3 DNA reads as TGCGCCAGCAGCCAGGTTGACAGGGACGCAGATACGCAGTATTTT. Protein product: CASSQVDRDADTQYF.

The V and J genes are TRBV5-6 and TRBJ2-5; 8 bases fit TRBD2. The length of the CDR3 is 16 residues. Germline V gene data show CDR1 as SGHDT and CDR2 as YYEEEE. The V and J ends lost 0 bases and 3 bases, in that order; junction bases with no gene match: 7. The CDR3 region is CASSLGYREGEETQYF. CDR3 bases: TGTGCCAGCAGCTTGGGGTATCGGGAGGGCGAAGAGACCCAGTACTTC.